The 24 T cell receptor beta chains reported below all come from one sample, sequenced in a study of CD8+CD57+ T cells in acquired aplastic anemia. Whoever was chosen for sequencing had shown CD8+CD57+ cell expansion by flow cytometry. Genomic DNA served as template for TCR beta VDJ and CDR3 profiling. MiXCR, applied by TCRdb to the reads, yields one record per CDR3 protein. There are 150,000 or so distinct CDR3 sequences in the sample; 40% to 65% occur only once, and 9.5% to 15% lies in the top ten. Sequencing used sorted CD4+, CD8+, or CD8+CD57+ T cells (not recorded which) from PBMCs. The receptors shown here come from a human donor with aplastic anemia.

Concerning this clonotype: One end of the junction does not line up with germline, which may come from a read error. The chain couples TRBV19 to TRBJ1-5, with D possibly being TRBD1 (6 bases). This CDR3 is 13 amino acids long. CDR1 is LNHDA and CDR2 is SQIVND in the germline V gene (reference sequence). The CDR3 DNA sequence: TGTGCCAGTATAGGGGGATTGGGTCAGCCCCAGCACTTT. This translates into CASIGGLGQPQHF.

As to this clonotype: The conserved phenylalanine or tryptophan is not found at the CDR3 terminus, so this likely reflects a read error. V gene TRBV29-1 combines with J gene TRBJ2-7, with TRBD1 identical over 9 bases. Per the germline V gene, CDR1 is SQVTM and CDR2 is ANQGSEA. The trim removed 3 bases at V and 1 base at J, leaving 4 bases unmatched. This CDR3 spans 14 amino acids. DNA of the CDR3: TGCAGCGTTGAGGTACAGGGGGCTTCCTACGAGCAGTACTCC. It yields the protein CSVEVQGASYEQYS.

The chain has TRBV7-4 and TRBJ1-1; D is unresolved. Between the trimmed V and J ends, which lost 5 bases and 4 bases, there was a span of 11 bases. The germline V gene encodes CDR1 SGHVT and CDR2 SQSDAQ. The CDR3 has 13 residues. CDR3 sequence reads: CASSLTQATEAFF. The CDR3, as DNA: TGTGCCAGCAGCCTTACCCAGGCCACTGAAGCTTTCTTT.

The J gene is TRBJ1-1, the V gene TRBV10-3; D gene unclear. V lost 6 bases and J 1 base, leaving 6 bases between the germline ends. The CDR3 totals 12 residues. Germline-derived CDR1 and CDR2 are ENHRY and SYGVKD. Here the CDR3 reads CAIRVPNTEAFF. The CDR3 DNA reads as TGTGCCATCAGAGTTCCGAACACTGAAGCTTTCTTT.

This clonotype was found many times. The chain employs TRBV12-3 or TRBV12-4 and TRBJ2-7, with 16 bases lining up with TRBD2. The CDR3 sequence is 18 residues long. The J segment lost 1 base and the V segment lost 5 bases, leaving 8 bases of the junction unmatched. The CDR3 loop reads CASSPGLAGGPISYEQYF. The CDR3, as DNA: TGTGCCAGCAGTCCGGGACTAGCGGGGGGGCCGATATCCTACGAGCAGTACTTC.

The V and J genes are TRBV24-1 and TRBJ2-1; D remains unclear. Germline CDR1 reads KGHDR; CDR2 reads SFDVKD. V was pared by 1 base and J by 5 bases, with 2 bases between. The CDR3 loop spans 12 amino acids. CDR3 loop: CATSDFDNEQFF. As DNA, the CDR3 is TGTGCCACCAGTGATTTTGACAATGAGCAGTTCTTC.

V gene TRBV25-1 combines with J gene TRBJ1-4; TRBD1 agrees at 7 bases. J gave up 2 bases and V 8 bases, and 11 bases lay outside the gene matches. There are 16 residues in the CDR3. Germline V CDR1 and CDR2: MGHDK, SYGVNS. CDR3 coding DNA: TGTGCCAGCGGAGAGAAACAGGGGTGGACTAATGAAAAACTGTTTTTT. Amino acids: CASGEKQGWTNEKLFF.

This clonotype was counted many times. The V gene is TRBV5-6, the J gene TRBJ1-1, with 7 bases fitting TRBD1. V trimming: 3 bases; J trimming: 8 bases; junction bases outside the gene matches: 7. This CDR3 has 13 residues. From germline, CDR1 is SGHDT and CDR2 YYEEEE. In DNA, the CDR3 is TGTGCCAGCAGCTACCGGACAGGATGGGAAGCTTTCTTT. Translation gives CASSYRTGWEAFF.

The chain recombines TRBV2 with TRBJ1-1; TRBD1 matches at 8 bases. Germline V lookup: CDR1 SNHLY, CDR2 FYNNEI. V gave up 6 bases and J gave up 3 bases; unmatched junction bases: 6. The CDR3 covers 14 residues. The CDR3 loop is CASRGTGGYTEAFF. Here the CDR3 DNA reads TGTGCCAGCAGGGGTACAGGGGGTTACACTGAAGCTTTCTTT.

This clonotype was recorded a few times. V gene TRBV24-1 combines with J gene TRBJ2-2, with D possibly being TRBD1 (5 bases). Germline CDR1 reads KGHDR; CDR2 reads SFDVKD. Trimming pared 0 bases from V and 0 bases from J, leaving 7 bases between. CDR3 length: 16 amino acids. CDR3 region: CATSDLTGPNTGELFF. The DNA of the CDR3 is TGTGCCACCAGTGATTTGACAGGCCCGAACACCGGGGAGCTGTTTTTT.

This clonotype was observed a handful of times. The germline gene is not matched at one end of the junction; a read error may be the cause. The gene calls are TRBV7-6 and TRBJ1-1, with 11 bases fitting TRBD1. Germline CDR1 reads SGHVS; CDR2 reads FNYEAQ. This CDR3 is 14 amino acids long. CDR3 amino acids: CASSANMGQGVLLF. The CDR3 coding sequence is TGTGCCAGCAGCGCAAATATGGGACAGGGGGTCCTCCTCTTT.

The chain has TRBV24-1 and TRBJ2-6; TRBD2 might be the D (5 bases). This CDR3 contains 17 residues. V was pared by 4 bases and J by 0 bases, with 12 bases between. The germline V gene encodes CDR1 KGHDR and CDR2 SFDVKD. In DNA form, the CDR3 reads TGTGCCACCAGTGAAGGAGGATTCCCCTCTGGGGCCAACGTCCTGACTTTC. Translated: CATSEGGFPSGANVLTF.

This clonotype was seen ten or more times. Written as DNA, the CDR3 is TGTGCCAGCAGTGAAGAGGTAGGGGGCGCCTACAATGAGCAGTTCTTC. Translation: CASSEEVGGAYNEQFF. This rearrangement joins TRBV6-1 to TRBJ2-1; 7 bases map to TRBD1. V was clipped by 1 base and J by 2 bases; unmatched bases: 5. Germline values: CDR1 MNHNS, CDR2 SASEGT. This CDR3 contains 16 residues.

The chain recombines TRBV27 with TRBJ2-7; a possible D gene is TRBD2 (6 bases). Trimming took 0 bases from V and 7 from J, leaving 16 bases between them. In germline, CDR1 is MNHEY, CDR2 SMNVEV (reference sequence). The CDR3 spans 15 residues. CDR3 residues: CASSLSMEGLGEQYF. In DNA form, the CDR3 reads TGTGCCAGCAGTTTATCGATGGAGGGATTGGGTGAGCAGTACTTC.

This clonotype was seen only a few times. The V and J genes are TRBV20-1 and TRBJ2-7, with TRBD2 matching over 8 bases. The CDR3 is 14 residues long. V was pared by 3 bases and J by 0 bases, with 4 bases of the junction left unmatched. Germline lookup yields CDR1 DFQATT and CDR2 SNEGSKA (reference sequence). The CDR3 coding sequence is TGCAGTGCTAGCACAACTAGCGGCTCCTACGAGCAGTACTTC. This sequence encodes CSASTTSGSYEQYF.

This clonotype was counted at least ten times. The V call is TRBV4-2, the J call TRBJ2-7; TRBD2 is a possible D gene (6 bases). The length of the CDR3 is 13 residues. V lost 0 bases, J lost 6 bases, and 9 bases lay in between. The germline gives CDR1 LGHNA, CDR2 YNFKEQ. CDR3 nucleotides: TGTGCCAGCAGCCAAGAGGTCGGGGGCGAGCAGTACTTC. Its translation is CASSQEVGGEQYF.

The V call is TRBV20-1, the J call TRBJ1-1; no reliable D call. The CDR3 loop spans 12 amino acids. The V gene lost 7 bases and the J gene lost 3 bases, with 12 bases spanning the gap. Germline values: CDR1 DFQATT, CDR2 SNEGSKA (reference sequence). The CDR3 here is CSGSLRDTEAFF. The CDR3 nucleotides are TGCAGTGGGTCACTTAGGGACACTGAAGCTTTCTTT.

V gene TRBV7-2 combines with J gene TRBJ2-7; 12 bases align to TRBD2. Germline CDR1 is SGHTA and CDR2 is FQGNSA. V shed 5 bases, J shed 0 bases, and the junction held 2 bases outside the gene matches. CDR3 length equals 15 residues. The DNA for the CDR3 is TGTGCCAGCAGCCTGACTAGCGGGAGCTCCTACGAGCAGTACTTC. Amino acids: CASSLTSGSSYEQYF.

This clonotype has ten or more counts. This rearrangement joins TRBV4-2 to TRBJ2-7, with 9 nucleotides matching TRBD1. The CDR3 totals 16 residues. Germline CDR1 reads LGHNA; CDR2 reads YNFKEQ. V was clipped by 1 base and J by 1 base; unmatched bases: 5. The CDR3 here is CASSQGTGDVSYEQYF. In DNA form, the CDR3 reads TGTGCCAGCAGCCAAGGGACAGGGGATGTATCCTACGAGCAGTACTTC.

The chain combines TRBV7-3 with TRBJ2-7, with 9 positions matching TRBD1. CDR1 SGHTA and CDR2 FQGTGA come from the germline V gene. With 6 bases clipped from V and 3 bases from J, the junction kept 3 bases outside the gene matches. The CDR3 covers 13 residues. The CDR3 loop reads CASSRQGGYEQYF. In DNA form, the CDR3 reads TGTGCCAGCAGTCGACAGGGGGGCTACGAGCAGTACTTC.

This chain uses TRBV11-1 with TRBJ2-6; 11 nucleotides align to TRBD1. V trimming: 4 bases; J trimming: 0 bases; junction bases outside the gene matches: 2. The CDR3 sequence is 17 residues long. Per the germline V gene, CDR1 is SGHAT and CDR2 is FQDESV (reference sequence). The DNA for the CDR3 is TGTGCCAGCAGCTGGGACAGGGGGGGCTCTGGGGCCAACGTCCTGACTTTC. Protein: CASSWDRGGSGANVLTF.

A few counts support this clonotype. The V and J genes are TRBV10-3 and TRBJ2-1; TRBD2 aligns across 10 bases. Germline assignment: CDR1 ENHRY and CDR2 SYGVKD. With 1 base clipped from V and 7 bases from J, the junction kept 4 bases outside the gene matches. The CDR3 runs to 15 residues. The CDR3 sequence: CAISELSGRDNEQFF. The DNA for the CDR3 is TGTGCCATCAGTGAGTTGAGCGGGAGGGATAATGAGCAGTTCTTC.

This clonotype was observed a handful of times. This chain links TRBV11-1 with TRBJ2-1; D possibly corresponds to TRBD2 (6 bases). V was trimmed by 1 base and J by 10 bases, leaving 20 bases between them. The length of the CDR3 is 16 residues. Germline CDR1 reads SGHAT; CDR2 reads FQDESV (reference sequence). The CDR3 DNA reads TGTGCCAGCAGCTTAGTATTGCGGGACTCTTTATACGAGCAGTTCTTC. Translated, it gives CASSLVLRDSLYEQFF.

The chain is built from TRBV7-9 and TRBJ2-5, with a tentative D call TRBD2 (5 bases). Germline V gene sequence: CDR1 SEHNR, CDR2 FQNEAQ (reference sequence). This CDR3 contains 14 residues. V lost 5 bases and J 1 base, leaving 11 bases between the germline ends. As DNA, the CDR3 is TGTGCCAGCAGCCCCCCGGGGATCCAAGAGACCCAGTACTTC. Encoded protein: CASSPPGIQETQYF.